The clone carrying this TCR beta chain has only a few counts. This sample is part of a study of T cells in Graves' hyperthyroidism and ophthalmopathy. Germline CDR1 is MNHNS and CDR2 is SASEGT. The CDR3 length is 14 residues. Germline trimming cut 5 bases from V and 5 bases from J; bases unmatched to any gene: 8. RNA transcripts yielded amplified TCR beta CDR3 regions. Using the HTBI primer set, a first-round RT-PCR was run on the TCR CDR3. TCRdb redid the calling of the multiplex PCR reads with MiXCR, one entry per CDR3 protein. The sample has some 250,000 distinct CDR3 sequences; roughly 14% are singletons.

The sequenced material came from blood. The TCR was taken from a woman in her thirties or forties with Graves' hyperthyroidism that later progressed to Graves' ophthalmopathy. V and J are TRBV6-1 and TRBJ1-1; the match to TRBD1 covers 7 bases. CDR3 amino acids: CASSTTRGITEAFF. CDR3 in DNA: TGTGCCAGCAGTACTACCAGGGGGATAACTGAAGCTTTCTTT.